The 10 T cell receptor beta chains below were found in one sample sequenced in a study of CXCR3-negative and CXCR3-positive naive CD8 T cells. Preparation of TRB cDNA libraries relied on 5' RACE carrying UMI labels. Reanalyzing the 5' RACE reads, TCRdb keeps one entry per CDR3 protein, without DNA. This repertoire includes around 140,000 distinct CDR3 sequences. The sequenced material came from naive CXCR3- CD8+ T cells from blood. Subset reported: CD45RO-CCR7+CD27+CD95- naive CD8+ T cells lacking CXCR3 (TNR3-). These receptor sequences come from a human donor in good health. Some clones in this sample may be carry-over from other donors' samples.

The rearrangement joins TRBV12-3 or TRBV12-4 to TRBJ2-7; without DNA, the TCRdb call of TRBD1 cannot be checked. The CDR3 is 14 amino acids. CDR3 sequence: CASSPTGGGYEQYF.

This CDR3 is CASSFASPYNEQFF. The J gene is TRBJ2-1, the V gene TRBV28. The CDR3 length is 14 residues. CDR1 is MDHEN and CDR2 is SYDVKM in the germline V gene.

The V call is TRBV4-2, the J call TRBJ2-7. This CDR3 is 14 amino acids long. Germline CDR1 reads LGHNA; CDR2 reads YNFKEQ. The chain's CDR3 is CASSQDSSSYEQYF.

The chain has TRBV20-1 and TRBJ1-1; with no DNA, the TCRdb D assignment of TRBD1 cannot be verified. The germline V gene has CDR1 DFQATT and CDR2 SNEGSKA (reference sequence). The length of the CDR3 is 17 residues. CDR3 amino acids: CSARDPARVGLNTEAFF.

This sequence joins TRBV7-9 and TRBJ2-7; TCRdb reports TRBD1, a call that lacks DNA to check it against. The CDR3 is 13 amino acids. The germline CDR1 and CDR2 sequences are SEHNR and FQNEAQ (reference sequence). CDR3 protein: CASSGTYTYEQYF.

The gene calls are TRBV5-4 and TRBJ1-5; without DNA, the TCRdb call of TRBD1 cannot be checked. Per the germline V gene, CDR1 is SGHNT and CDR2 is YYREEE (reference sequence). The CDR3 spans 14 residues. This CDR3 reads CASSLSPGGQPQHF.

The J gene is TRBJ2-6, the V gene TRBV6-4. Germline V gene sequence: CDR1 MRHNA, CDR2 SNTAGT. The CDR3 runs to 16 residues. The CDR3 loop is CASSYEASSGANVLTF.

The chain uses TRBV9 and TRBJ1-4; TCRdb's assignment of TRBD1 cannot be checked, as there is no DNA. The CDR3 sequence is 14 residues long. From germline, CDR1 is SGDLS and CDR2 YYNGEE. CDR3 sequence: CASSVGVGNEKLFF.

This sequence joins TRBV7-6 and TRBJ1-6. Germline V gene sequence: CDR1 SGHVS, CDR2 FNYEAQ. The CDR3 covers 15 residues. The CDR3 here is CASSLGLQGGSPLHF.

The CDR3 region is CAWSVTSGTEAFF. The chain carries TRBV30 and TRBJ1-1. CDR3 size: 13 residues. Germline assignment: CDR1 GTSNPN and CDR2 SVGIG (reference sequence).